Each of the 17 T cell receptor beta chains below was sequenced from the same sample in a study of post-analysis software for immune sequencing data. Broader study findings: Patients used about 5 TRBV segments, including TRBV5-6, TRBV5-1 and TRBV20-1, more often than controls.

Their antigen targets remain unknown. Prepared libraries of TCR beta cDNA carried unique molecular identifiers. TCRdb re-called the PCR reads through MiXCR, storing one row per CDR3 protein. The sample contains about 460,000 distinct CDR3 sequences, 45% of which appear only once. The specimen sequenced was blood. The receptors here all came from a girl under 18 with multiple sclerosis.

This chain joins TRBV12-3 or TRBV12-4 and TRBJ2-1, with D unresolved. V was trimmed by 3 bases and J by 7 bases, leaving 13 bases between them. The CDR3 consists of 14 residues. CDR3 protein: CASSFIGLYNEQFF. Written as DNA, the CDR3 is TGTGCCAGCAGTTTTATTGGGCTGTATAATGAGCAGTTCTTC.

This CDR3 reads CASSVALRGTRNEQFF. CDR3 in DNA: TGTGCCAGCAGCGTAGCGTTGCGGGGGACTCGCAATGAGCAGTTCTTC. The V gene is TRBV9, the J gene TRBJ2-1; 7 nucleotides agree with TRBD2. This CDR3 has 16 amino acids. Germline trimming cut 0 bases from V and 6 bases from J; bases unmatched to any gene: 9. Germline assignment: CDR1 SGDLS and CDR2 YYNGEE.

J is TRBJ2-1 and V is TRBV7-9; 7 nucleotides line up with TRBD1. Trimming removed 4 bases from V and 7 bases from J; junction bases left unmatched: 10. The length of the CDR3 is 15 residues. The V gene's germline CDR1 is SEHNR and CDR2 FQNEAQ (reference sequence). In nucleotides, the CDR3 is TGTGCCAGCAGCTCCCTCAGACAGGACAGGAATGAGCAGTTCTTC. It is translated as CASSSLRQDRNEQFF.

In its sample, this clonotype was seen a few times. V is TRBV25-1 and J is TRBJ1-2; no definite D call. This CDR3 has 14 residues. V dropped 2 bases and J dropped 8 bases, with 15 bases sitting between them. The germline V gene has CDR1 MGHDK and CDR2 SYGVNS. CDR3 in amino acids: CASSEPYGGQGYTF. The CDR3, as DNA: TGTGCCAGCAGTGAACCCTACGGAGGGCAGGGCTACACCTTC.

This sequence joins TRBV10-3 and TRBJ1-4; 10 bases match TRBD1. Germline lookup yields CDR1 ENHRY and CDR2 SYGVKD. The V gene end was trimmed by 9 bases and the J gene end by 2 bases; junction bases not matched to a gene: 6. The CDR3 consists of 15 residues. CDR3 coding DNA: TGTGCCATGAAGCCGGGACAGGGGACTAATGAAAAACTGTTTTTT. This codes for CAMKPGQGTNEKLFF.

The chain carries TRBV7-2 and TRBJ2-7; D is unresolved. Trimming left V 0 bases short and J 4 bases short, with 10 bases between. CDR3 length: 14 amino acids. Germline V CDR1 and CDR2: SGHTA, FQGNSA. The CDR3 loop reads CASSLALGRYEQYF. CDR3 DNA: TGTGCCAGCAGCTTAGCGCTGGGCAGGTACGAGCAGTACTTC.

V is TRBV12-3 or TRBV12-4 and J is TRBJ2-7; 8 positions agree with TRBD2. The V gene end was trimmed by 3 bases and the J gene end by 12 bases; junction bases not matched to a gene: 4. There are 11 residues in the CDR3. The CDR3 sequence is CASSLGTRSYF. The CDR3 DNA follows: TGTGCCAGCAGTTTGGGGACTAGGTCGTACTTC.

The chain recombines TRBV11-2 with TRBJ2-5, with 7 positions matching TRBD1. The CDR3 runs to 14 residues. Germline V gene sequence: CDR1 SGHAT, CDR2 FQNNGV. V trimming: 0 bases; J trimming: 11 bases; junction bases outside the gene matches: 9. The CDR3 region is CASSLDRGQQRQYF. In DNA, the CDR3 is TGTGCCAGCAGCTTAGATAGGGGACAGCAGCGGCAGTACTTC. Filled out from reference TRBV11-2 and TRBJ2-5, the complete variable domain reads EAGVAQSPRYKIIEKRQSVAFWCNPISGHATLYWYQQILGQGPKLLIQFQNNGVVDDSQLPKDRFSAERLKGVDSTLKIQPAKLEDSAVYLCASSLDRGQQRQYFGPGTRLLVL.

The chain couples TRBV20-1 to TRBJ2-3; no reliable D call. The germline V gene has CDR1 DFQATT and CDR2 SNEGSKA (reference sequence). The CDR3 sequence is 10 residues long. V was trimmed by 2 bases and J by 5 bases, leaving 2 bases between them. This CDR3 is CSARIDTQYF. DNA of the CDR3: TGCAGTGCTAGAATAGATACGCAGTATTTT.

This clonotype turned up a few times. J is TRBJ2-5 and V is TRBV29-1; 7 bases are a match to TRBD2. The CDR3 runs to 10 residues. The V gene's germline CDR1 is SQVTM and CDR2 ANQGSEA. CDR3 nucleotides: TGCAGTGGGGGGGACGAGACCCAGTACTTC. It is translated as CSGGDETQYF.

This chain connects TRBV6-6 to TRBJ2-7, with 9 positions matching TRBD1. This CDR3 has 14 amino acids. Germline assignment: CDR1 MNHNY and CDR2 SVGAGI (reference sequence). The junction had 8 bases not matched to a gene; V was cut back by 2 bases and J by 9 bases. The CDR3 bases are TGTGCCAGCAGTTACGGGACAGGGTTAAACGGGCAGTACTTC. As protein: CASSYGTGLNGQYF.

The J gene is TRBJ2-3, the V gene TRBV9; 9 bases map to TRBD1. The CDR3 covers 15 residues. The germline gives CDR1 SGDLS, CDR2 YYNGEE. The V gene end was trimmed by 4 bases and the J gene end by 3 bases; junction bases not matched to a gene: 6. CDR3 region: CASSPRDRVTDTQYF. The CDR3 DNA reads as TGTGCCAGCAGCCCCCGGGACAGGGTAACAGATACGCAGTATTTT.

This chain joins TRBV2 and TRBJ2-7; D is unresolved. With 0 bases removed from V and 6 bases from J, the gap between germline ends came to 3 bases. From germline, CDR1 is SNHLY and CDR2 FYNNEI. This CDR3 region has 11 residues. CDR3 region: CASSEAGEQYF. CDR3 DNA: TGTGCCAGCAGTGAAGCCGGCGAGCAGTACTTC.

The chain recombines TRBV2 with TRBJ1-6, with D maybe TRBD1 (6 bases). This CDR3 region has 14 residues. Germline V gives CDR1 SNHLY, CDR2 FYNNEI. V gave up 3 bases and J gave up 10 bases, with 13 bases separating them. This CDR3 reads CASSEGRGRSPLHF. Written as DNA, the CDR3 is TGTGCCAGCAGTGAGGGCAGGGGCAGATCACCCCTCCACTTT.

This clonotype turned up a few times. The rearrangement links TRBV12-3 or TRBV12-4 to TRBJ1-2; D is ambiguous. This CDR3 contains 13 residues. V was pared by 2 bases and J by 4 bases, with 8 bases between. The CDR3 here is CASSLIQSYGYTF. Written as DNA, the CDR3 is TGTGCCAGCAGTTTAATCCAGTCCTATGGCTACACCTTC.

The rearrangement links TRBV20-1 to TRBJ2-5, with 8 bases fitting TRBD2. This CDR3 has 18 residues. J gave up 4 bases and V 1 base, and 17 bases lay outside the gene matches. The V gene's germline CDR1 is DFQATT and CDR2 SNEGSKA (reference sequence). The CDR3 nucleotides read TGCAGTGCTAGAGTCGCGGGATCAGCGGGGGCCCGTGGAGAGACCCAGTACTTC. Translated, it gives CSARVAGSAGARGETQYF.

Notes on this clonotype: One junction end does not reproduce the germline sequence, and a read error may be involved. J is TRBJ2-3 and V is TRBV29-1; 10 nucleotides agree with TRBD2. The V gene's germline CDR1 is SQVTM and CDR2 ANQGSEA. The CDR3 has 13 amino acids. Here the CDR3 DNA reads TGCAGCGGGGAGCGGGGGGGCACGGATACGCAGTATTTT. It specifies CSGERGGTDTQYF.